This T cell receptor beta chain was recovered during a study of shared clonotypes between healthy human individuals. Findings of the study overall: The authors sampled blood alone, and tissue repertoires likely differ.

The donors, healthy adults who were HIV-negative, had experienced no recent acute infections or vaccinations. Caucasian adults living in Nashville, Tennessee, provided all samples. Germline CDR1 and CDR2: GTSNPN and SVGIG (reference sequence). The CDR3 covers 12 residues. Trimming cost V 2 bases and J 8 bases, with 10 bases left between them. An assay was performed, and its level was deep. Sequencing was performed with immunoSEQ multiplex PCR; in TCRdb, only in-frame clones are kept and a portion is missing. This sample carries some 1 million clones, about 75% of them seen once, and the ten largest clones take approximately 1.3%. As regards this clone: The antigen is undetermined.

Sequencing input: memory CD4+ T cells sorted from blood. Indicated subset: CD45RA-negative fraction. This clonotype originated in a man aged 18 to 35 in good health. This chain joins TRBV30 and TRBJ2-1, with no clear D. The CDR3 spells CAWSIHRDEQFF. The CDR3 bases are TGTGCCTGGAGTATACACCGGGATGAGCAGTTCTTC.